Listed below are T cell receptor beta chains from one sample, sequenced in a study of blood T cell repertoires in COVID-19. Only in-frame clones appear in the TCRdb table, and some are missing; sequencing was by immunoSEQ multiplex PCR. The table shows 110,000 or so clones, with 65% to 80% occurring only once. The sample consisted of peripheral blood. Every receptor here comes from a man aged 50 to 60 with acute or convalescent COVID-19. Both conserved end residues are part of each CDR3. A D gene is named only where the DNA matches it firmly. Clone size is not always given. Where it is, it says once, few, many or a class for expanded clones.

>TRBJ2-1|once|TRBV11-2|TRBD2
CASTSTPRLAGFGRQFF
TGTGCCAGTACCTCCACTCCCCGGCTAGCGGGATTTGGGCGGCAGTTCTTC
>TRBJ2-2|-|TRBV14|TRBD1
CASSRVPGQGSNTGELFF
TGTGCCAGCAGCCGCGTCCCGGGACAGGGATCGAACACCGGGGAGCTGTTTTTT
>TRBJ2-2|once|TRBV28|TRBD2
CASSPGLAGVPGELFF
TGTGCCAGCAGTCCGGGACTAGCGGGAGTACCAGGGGAGCTGTTTTTT
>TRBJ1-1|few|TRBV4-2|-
CASSHSRGGTEAFF
TGTGCCAGCAGCCACTCTAGGGGAGGCACTGAAGCTTTCTTT
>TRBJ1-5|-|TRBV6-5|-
CASKGQSYSNQPQHF
TGTGCCAGCAAGGGGCAGTCTTATAGCAATCAGCCCCAGCATTTT
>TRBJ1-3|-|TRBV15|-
CATSRDGGSSSGNTIYF
TGTGCCACCAGCAGAGATGGAGGATCGAGCTCTGGAAACACCATATATTTT
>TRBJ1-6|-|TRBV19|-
CASSISGNNSPLHF
TGTGCCAGTAGTATTTCAGGGAATAATTCACCCCTCCACTTT
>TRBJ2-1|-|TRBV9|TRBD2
CASSTDPSGTSGGAVEQFF
TGTGCCAGCAGCACAGACCCGTCCGGAACTAGCGGGGGGGCGGTCGAGCAGTTCTTC
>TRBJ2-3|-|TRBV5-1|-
CASSLVVTDTQYF
TGCGCCAGCAGCTTGGTCGTCACAGATACGCAGTATTTT
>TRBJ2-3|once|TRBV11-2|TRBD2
CASSLALAGVSDTQYF
TGTGCCAGCAGCTTAGCTCTAGCGGGTGTGTCAGATACGCAGTATTTT
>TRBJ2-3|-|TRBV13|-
CASSLYGWESTDTQYF
TGTGCCAGCAGCTTGTACGGGTGGGAGAGCACAGATACGCAGTATTTT
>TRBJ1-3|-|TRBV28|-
CASREFQGTRNTIYF
TGTGCCAGCAGAGAATTTCAGGGTACTCGAAACACCATATATTTT
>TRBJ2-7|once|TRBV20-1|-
CSANAGEQYF
TGCAGTGCTAACGCGGGCGAGCAGTACTTC
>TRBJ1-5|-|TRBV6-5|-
CASKGGMNQPQHF
TGTGCCAGCAAGGGAGGGATGAATCAGCCCCAGCATTTT
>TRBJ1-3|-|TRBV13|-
CASSLGQGYHTIYF
TGTGCCAGCAGCTTAGGACAGGGATATCACACCATATATTTT
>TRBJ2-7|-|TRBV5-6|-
CASSFGDFTYEQYF
TGTGCCAGCAGCTTTGGGGACTTCACCTACGAGCAGTACTTC
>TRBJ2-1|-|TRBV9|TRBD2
CASSVDGRATNEQFF
TGTGCCAGCAGCGTAGACGGGAGGGCCACCAATGAGCAGTTCTTC
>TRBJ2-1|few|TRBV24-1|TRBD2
CATSDLTSGGTYNEQFF
TGTGCCACCAGTGATTTGACTAGCGGGGGAACCTACAATGAGCAGTTCTTC
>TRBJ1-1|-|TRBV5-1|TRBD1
CASSLLTGMSDTEAFF
TGCGCCAGCAGCTTATTGACAGGGATGTCGGACACTGAAGCTTTCTTT
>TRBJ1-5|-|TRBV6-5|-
CASSLGRGQPQHF
TGTGCCAGCAGTTTGGGAAGGGGTCAGCCCCAGCATTTT
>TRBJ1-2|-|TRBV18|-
CASSASEDGAYGYTF
TGTGCCAGCTCCGCATCGGAGGACGGAGCTTATGGCTACACCTTC
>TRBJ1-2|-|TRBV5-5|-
CASSLIGRNYGYTF
TGTGCCAGCAGCTTGATTGGCAGAAACTATGGCTACACCTTC
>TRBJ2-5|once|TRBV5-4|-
CASSSAGETQYF
TGTGCCAGCAGCTCTGCGGGAGAGACCCAGTACTTC
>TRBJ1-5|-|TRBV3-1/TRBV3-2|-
CASSPGPFNQPQHF
TGTGCCAGCAGCCCAGGGCCATTCAATCAGCCCCAGCATTTT
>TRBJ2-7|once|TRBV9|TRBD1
CASSVGGGRGGLNSYEQYF
TGTGCCAGCAGCGTAGGAGGGGGCCGAGGTGGGCTGAATTCCTACGAGCAGTACTTC
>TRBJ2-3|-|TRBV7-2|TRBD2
CASSLALAGGKDTQYF
TGTGCCAGCAGCTTAGCGCTGGCGGGGGGGAAAGATACGCAGTATTTT
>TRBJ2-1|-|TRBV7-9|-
CASSLGSLVRSGEQFF
TGTGCCAGCAGCTTAGGGTCACTAGTTCGGTCCGGTGAGCAGTTCTTC
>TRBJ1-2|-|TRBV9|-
CASSATGPTGYGYTF
TGTGCCAGCAGCGCCACAGGGCCCACAGGATATGGCTACACCTTC
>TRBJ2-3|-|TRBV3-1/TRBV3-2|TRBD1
CASSQRGLGPDTQYF
TGTGCCAGCAGCCAGAGGGGGCTGGGTCCAGATACGCAGTATTTT
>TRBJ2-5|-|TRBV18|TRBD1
CASSPGTRRDRETQYF
TGTGCCAGCTCACCTGGAACCCGAAGGGACAGAGAGACCCAGTACTTC
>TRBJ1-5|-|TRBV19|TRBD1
CASSATGGFSQPQHF
TGTGCCAGTAGTGCGACAGGGGGCTTTAGTCAGCCCCAGCATTTT
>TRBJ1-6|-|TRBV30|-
CAWNLGGNSPLHF
TGTGCCTGGAATCTGGGGGGAAATTCACCCCTCCACTTT
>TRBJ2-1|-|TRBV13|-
CASSSNLISYNEQFF
TGTGCCAGCAGCTCGAACCTAATTTCCTACAATGAGCAGTTCTTC
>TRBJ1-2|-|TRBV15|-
CATSRVTETYGYTF
TGTGCCACCAGCAGAGTGACCGAGACATATGGCTACACCTTC
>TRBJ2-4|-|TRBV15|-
CATSRDLAGGAKNIQYF
TGTGCCACCAGCAGAGATCTGGCAGGGGGGGCCAAAAACATTCAGTACTTC
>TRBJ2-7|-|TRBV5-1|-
CASTPDGRGSYEQYF
TGCGCCAGCACCCCTGACGGGAGAGGATCCTACGAGCAGTACTTC
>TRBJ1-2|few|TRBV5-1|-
CASGWGDSNYGYTF
TGCGCCAGCGGTTGGGGGGACTCAAACTATGGCTACACCTTC
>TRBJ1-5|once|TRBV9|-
CASGDYSNQPQHF
TGTGCCAGTGGAGATTATAGCAATCAGCCCCAGCATTTT
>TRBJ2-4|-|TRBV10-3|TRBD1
CAISESRGLAKNIQYF
TGTGCCATCAGTGAGTCAAGGGGGCTAGCCAAAAACATTCAGTACTTC
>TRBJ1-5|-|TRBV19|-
CASSILRRLSDQPQHF
TGTGCCAGTAGTATACTCCGGAGGCTTTCCGATCAGCCCCAGCATTTT
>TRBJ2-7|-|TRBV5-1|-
CASSQGTEEQYF
TGCGCCAGCAGCCAGGGAACTGAGGAGCAGTACTTC
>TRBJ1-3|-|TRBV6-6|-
CATDPMGHSSGNTIYF
TGTGCCACCGACCCTATGGGACACTCCTCTGGAAACACCATATATTTT
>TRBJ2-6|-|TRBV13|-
CASSLAPFGSGANVLTF
TGTGCCAGCAGCTTAGCCCCCTTCGGCTCTGGGGCCAACGTCCTGACTTTC
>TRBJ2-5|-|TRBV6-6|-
CASSSRGTPQETQYF
TGTGCCAGCAGTTCCCGGGGGACTCCACAAGAGACCCAGTACTTC
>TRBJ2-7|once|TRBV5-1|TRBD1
CASSLALGQGTYEQYF
TGCGCCAGCAGCTTGGCGCTGGGACAGGGGACCTACGAGCAGTACTTC
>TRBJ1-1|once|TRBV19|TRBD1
CASSIDPRDRGRMNTEAFF
TGTGCCAGTAGTATAGACCCTCGGGACAGGGGCCGTATGAACACTGAAGCTTTCTTT
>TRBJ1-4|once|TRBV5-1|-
CASSYTGLGEKLFF
TGCGCCAGCAGCTATACAGGGTTGGGTGAAAAACTGTTTTTT
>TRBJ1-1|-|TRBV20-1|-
CSASLGGTTEAFF
TGCAGTGCTAGTTTGGGGGGGACCACTGAAGCTTTCTTT
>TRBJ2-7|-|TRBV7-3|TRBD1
CASSLTGTEEQYF
TGTGCCAGCAGCTTAACCGGGACAGAGGAGCAGTACTTC
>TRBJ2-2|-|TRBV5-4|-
CASSRWGGAGTGELFF
TGTGCCAGCAGCCGGTGGGGGGGCGCGGGGACCGGGGAGCTGTTTTTT
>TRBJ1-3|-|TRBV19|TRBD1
CASSIPVDRGPSGNTIYF
TGTGCCAGTAGTATACCCGTGGACAGGGGGCCTTCTGGAAACACCATATATTTT
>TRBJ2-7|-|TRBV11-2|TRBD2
CASSLDPGLGYEQYF
TGTGCCAGCAGCTTAGACCCGGGACTAGGATACGAGCAGTACTTC
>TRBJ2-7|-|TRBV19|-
CASSPFGQGAPDEQYF
TGTGCCAGTAGTCCTTTCGGACAAGGGGCACCGGACGAGCAGTACTTC
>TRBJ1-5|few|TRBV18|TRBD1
CASSPGTGGLQPQHF
TGTGCCAGCTCACCCGGGACAGGGGGCCTCCAGCCCCAGCATTTT
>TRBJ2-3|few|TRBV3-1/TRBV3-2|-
CASSHASGQDTQYF
TGTGCCAGCAGCCACGCCAGCGGACAGGATACGCAGTATTTT